This T cell receptor beta chain was obtained from a study of blood T cell repertoires in COVID-19. The wider study: Spain, Italy and the United States supplied samples that represented acute and convalescent COVID-19. PBMCs, B-cell-depleted T cells, or T cells provided the cDNA or gDNA that made up the material.

Methods used by the authors: Counts of nucleated cells, estimated from reference gene primer amplification, were obtained. Sequenced by immunoSEQ multiplex PCR; TCRdb stores in-frame clones only, minus some. Clone size and V and J calls were adopted from that table, with D and trimming inferred from the DNA. This sample has more than 95,000 clones; approximately 83% occur once, and the top ten carry about 7%. The V end was cut by 2 bases, the J end by 1 base, with 16 bases between. This CDR3 spans 17 amino acids. CDR1 is SGHRS and CDR2 is YFSETQ in the germline V gene. V usage is TRBV5-1 and J usage is TRBJ1-3, with D maybe TRBD1 (5 bases). The receptor was derived from a man older than 75 with active or convalescent COVID-19. The specimen was peripheral blood. DNA for the CDR3: TGCGCCAGCAGCTTAGAAGTCGGGGGTTTATCTGGAAACACCATATATTTT. Its translation is CASSLEVGGLSGNTIYF.